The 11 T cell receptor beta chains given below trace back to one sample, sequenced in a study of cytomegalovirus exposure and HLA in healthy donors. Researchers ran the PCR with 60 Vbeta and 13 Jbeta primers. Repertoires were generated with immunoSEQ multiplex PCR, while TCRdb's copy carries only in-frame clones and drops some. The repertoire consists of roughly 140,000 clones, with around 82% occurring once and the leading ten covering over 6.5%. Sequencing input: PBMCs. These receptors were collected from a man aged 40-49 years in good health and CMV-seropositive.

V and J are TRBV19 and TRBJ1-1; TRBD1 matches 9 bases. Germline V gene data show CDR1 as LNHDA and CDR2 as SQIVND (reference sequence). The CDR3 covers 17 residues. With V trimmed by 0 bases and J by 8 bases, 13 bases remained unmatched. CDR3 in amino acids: CASSIDRGADRGSEAFF. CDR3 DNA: TGTGCCAGTAGTATAGATCGTGGGGCAGACAGGGGGTCCGAAGCTTTCTTT.

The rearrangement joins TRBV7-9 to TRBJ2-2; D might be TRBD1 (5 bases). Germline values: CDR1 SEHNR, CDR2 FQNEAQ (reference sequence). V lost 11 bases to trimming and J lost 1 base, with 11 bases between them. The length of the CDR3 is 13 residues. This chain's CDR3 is CAFGQGNTGELFF. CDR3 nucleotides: TGTGCCTTCGGGCAGGGGAACACCGGGGAGCTGTTTTTT.

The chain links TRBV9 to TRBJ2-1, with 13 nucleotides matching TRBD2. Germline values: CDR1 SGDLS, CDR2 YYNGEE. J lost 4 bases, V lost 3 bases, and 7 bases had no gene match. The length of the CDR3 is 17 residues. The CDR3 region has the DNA TGTGCCAGCAGCGGCGGGACTAGCGGGAATTCGTACAATGAGCAGTTCTTC. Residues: CASSGGTSGNSYNEQFF.

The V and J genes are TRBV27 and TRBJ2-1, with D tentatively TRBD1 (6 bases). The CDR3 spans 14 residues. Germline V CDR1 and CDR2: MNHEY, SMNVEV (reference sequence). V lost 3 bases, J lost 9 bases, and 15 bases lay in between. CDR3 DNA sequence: TGTGCCAGCAGTTTCCTTACAGGGTCGGCTGAGCAGTTCTTC. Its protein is CASSFLTGSAEQFF.

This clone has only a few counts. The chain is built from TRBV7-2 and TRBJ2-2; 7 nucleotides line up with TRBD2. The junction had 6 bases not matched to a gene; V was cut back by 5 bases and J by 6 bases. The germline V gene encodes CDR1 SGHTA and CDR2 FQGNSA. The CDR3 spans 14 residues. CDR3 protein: CASSPAGVAGELFF. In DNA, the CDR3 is TGTGCCAGCAGCCCCGCGGGAGTGGCCGGGGAGCTGTTTTTT.

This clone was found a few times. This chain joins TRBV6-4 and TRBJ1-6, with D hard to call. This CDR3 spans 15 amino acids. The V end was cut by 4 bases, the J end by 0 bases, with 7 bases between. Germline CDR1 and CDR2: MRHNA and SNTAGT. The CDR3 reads CASSALSSYNSPLHF. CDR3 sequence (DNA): TGTGCCAGCAGTGCGCTGAGCTCCTATAATTCACCCCTCCACTTT.

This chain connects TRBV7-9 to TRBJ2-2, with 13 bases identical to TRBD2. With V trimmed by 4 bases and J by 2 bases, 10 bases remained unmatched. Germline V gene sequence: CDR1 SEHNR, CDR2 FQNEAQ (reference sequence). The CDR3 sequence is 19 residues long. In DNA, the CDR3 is TGTGCCAGCAGCTCCCCGACTAGCGGGAGGTTTACTAACACCGGGGAGCTGTTTTTT. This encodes CASSSPTSGRFTNTGELFF.

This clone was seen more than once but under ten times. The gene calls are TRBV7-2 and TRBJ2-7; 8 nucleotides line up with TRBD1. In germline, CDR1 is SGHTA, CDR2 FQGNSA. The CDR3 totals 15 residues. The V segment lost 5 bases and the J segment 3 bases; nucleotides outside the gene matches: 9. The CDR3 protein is CASSITRTGNYEQYF. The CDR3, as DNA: TGTGCCAGCAGCATTACTCGGACAGGGAACTACGAGCAGTACTTC.

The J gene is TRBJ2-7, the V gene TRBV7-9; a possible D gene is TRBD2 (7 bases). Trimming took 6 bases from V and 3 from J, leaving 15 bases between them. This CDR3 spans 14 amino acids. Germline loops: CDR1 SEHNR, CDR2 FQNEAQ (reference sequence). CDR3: CASRGGGSGYEQYF. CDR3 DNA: TGTGCCAGCAGGGGGGGCGGGAGTGGCTACGAGCAGTACTTC.

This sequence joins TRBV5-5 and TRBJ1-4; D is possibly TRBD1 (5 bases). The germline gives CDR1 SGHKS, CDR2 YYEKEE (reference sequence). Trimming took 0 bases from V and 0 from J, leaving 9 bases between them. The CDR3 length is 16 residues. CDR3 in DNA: TGTGCCAGCAGCTTGGGGGGGACTTCAACTAATGAAAAACTGTTTTTT. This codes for CASSLGGTSTNEKLFF.

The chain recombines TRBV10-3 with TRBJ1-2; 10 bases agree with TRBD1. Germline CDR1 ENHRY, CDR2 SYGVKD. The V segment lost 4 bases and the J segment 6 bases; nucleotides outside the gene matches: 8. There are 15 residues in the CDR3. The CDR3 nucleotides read TGTGCCATCAGTGCAGACAGGGGGCTTATCGATGGCTACACCTTC. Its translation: CAISADRGLIDGYTF.